This T cell receptor (beta chain) stems from a study of CD8+ T cells in alopecia areata. Treatment specified: oral pan-JAK inhibitor, 5-10 mg twice daily. It was from alopecia areata patients that lesional scalp punch biopsies and peripheral blood were collected. Germline loops: CDR1 SEHNR, CDR2 FQNEAQ (reference sequence). This CDR3 spans 11 amino acids. Trimming took off 1 base at V and 10 bases at J, with 7 bases between the two ends. Reverse transcription of extracted RNA yielded cDNA, which provided the sequencing template. TCRdb's copy holds only in-frame clones and misses some; the assay was immunoSEQ multiplex PCR. The sample holds around 140,000 clones, 86% seen once.

V gene TRBV7-9 combines with J gene TRBJ1-1; D call uncertain. Specimen: CD8+ T cells sorted from blood, collected at week 4, from a patient treated with tofacitinib. The sequence derives from a human donor with alopecia areata. For the CDR3, the DNA is TGTGCCAGCAGCTTAGACGGAAGAGCTTTCTTT. This translates into CASSLDGRAFF.